This T cell receptor (beta chain) was identified during a study of OX40 agonist ivuxolimab in advanced cancers. The data were produced by immunoSEQ multiplex PCR, yet TCRdb's version contains in-frame clones alone and is incomplete. The table has roughly 70,000 clones, roughly 89% seen once; the top ten hold approximately 8%. Regarding this clone: What it binds is unknown.

Points from the study as a whole: Expanded clones belonging to CD8+ T cells outnumbered, on average, those of CD4+.

This CDR3 contains 16 residues. The germline CDR1 and CDR2 sequences are LGHNA and YSLEER. V was shortened by 5 bases and J by 3 bases, with 20 bases between the two germline ends. This receptor was taken from an adult with an advanced solid tumor such as melanoma, head and neck, liver or kidney cancer. The V gene is TRBV4-3, the J gene TRBJ2-7; maybe TRBD1 (5 bases). Source: CD4+ or CD8+ T cells sorted from blood, taken in a trial of the OX40 agonist ivuxolimab. The CDR3: CASSLGHPKGYYEQYF. The DNA for the CDR3 is TGCGCCAGCAGCTTAGGACACCCTAAGGGGTACTACGAGCAGTACTTC.